This record looks at one T cell receptor (beta chain) sequence and its context. The length of the CDR3 is 15 residues. Germline assignment: CDR1 MGHRA and CDR2 YSYEKL. V lost 3 bases, J lost 1 base, and 12 bases lay in between. These data come from a study of CD8 T cells in Susac syndrome. Study as a whole: Blood was drawn from patients with Susac syndrome. At that point, they were therapy-naive, on corticosteroids, or on intravenous immunoglobulin alone.

cDNA came from about 0.5 to 1 ug RNA primed by random hexamers. By means of immunoSEQ multiplex PCR, TCR beta CDR3 spanning 54 Vbeta and 13 Jbeta underwent amplification. TCRdb called the immunoSEQ multiplex PCR reads again in MiXCR, with one record for every CDR3 protein. The profile shows some 200,000 distinct CDR3 sequences, roughly 94% of them singletons. This chain connects TRBV4-1 to TRBJ1-1; D gene unclear. Sample: CD8+ T cells from PBMCs. The source is a human donor with Susac syndrome. CDR3 region: CASSQAVGENTEAFF. CDR3 bases: TGCGCCAGCAGCCAGGCGGTTGGGGAGAACACTGAAGCTTTCTTT.